This TCR beta chain appears in the sequencing data of a study of control samples from healthy donors and cancer patients. The assay was immunoSEQ multiplex PCR, and TCRdb's table has in-frame clones only and misses some. Of more than 150,000 clones detected, 93% appear once; the ten largest clones hold 2% to 2.5%. This CDR3 region has 15 residues. Trimming removed 1 base at V and 0 bases at J, with 9 bases between. Germline CDR1 MNHEY, CDR2 SMNVEV (reference sequence). Material for sequencing was blood. The receptor comes from a man aged 45-65 years in good health. The chain recombines TRBV27 with TRBJ1-1; no firm D call. The CDR3 nucleotides are TGTGCCAGCAGTTTATATCCGGAAATGAACACTGAAGCTTTCTTT. This encodes CASSLYPEMNTEAFF.